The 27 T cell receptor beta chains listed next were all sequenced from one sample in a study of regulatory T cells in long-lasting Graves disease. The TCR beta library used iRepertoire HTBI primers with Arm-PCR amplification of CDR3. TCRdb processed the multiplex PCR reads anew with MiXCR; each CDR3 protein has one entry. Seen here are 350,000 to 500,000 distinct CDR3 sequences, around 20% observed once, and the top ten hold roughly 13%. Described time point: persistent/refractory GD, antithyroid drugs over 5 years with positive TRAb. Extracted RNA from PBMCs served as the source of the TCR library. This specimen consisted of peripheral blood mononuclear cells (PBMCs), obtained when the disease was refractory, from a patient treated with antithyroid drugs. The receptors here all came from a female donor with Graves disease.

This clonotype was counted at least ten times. The CDR3 DNA reads TGTGCCAGCAGTAGAGGGTCTAACTATGGCTACACCTTC. Protein product: CASSRGSNYGYTF. The V gene is TRBV27, the J gene TRBJ1-2; D remains ambiguous. The V and J ends lost 5 bases and 0 bases respectively, with 7 bases between them. The V gene's germline CDR1 is MNHEY and CDR2 SMNVEV (reference sequence). The length of the CDR3 is 13 residues.

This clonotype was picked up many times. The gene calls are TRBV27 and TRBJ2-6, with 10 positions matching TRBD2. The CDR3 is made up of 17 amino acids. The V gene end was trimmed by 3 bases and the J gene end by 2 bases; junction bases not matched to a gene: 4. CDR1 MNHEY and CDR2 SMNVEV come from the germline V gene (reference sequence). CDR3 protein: CASSFQAGGTGANVLTF. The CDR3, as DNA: TGTGCCAGCAGTTTTCAAGCGGGAGGGACTGGGGCCAACGTCCTGACTTTC.

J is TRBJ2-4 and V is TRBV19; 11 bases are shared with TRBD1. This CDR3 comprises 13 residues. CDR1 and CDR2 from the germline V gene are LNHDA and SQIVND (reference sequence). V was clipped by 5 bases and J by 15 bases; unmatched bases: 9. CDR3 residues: CASSPGQGGILYF. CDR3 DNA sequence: TGTGCCAGTAGTCCGGGACAGGGGGGGATCTTGTACTTC.

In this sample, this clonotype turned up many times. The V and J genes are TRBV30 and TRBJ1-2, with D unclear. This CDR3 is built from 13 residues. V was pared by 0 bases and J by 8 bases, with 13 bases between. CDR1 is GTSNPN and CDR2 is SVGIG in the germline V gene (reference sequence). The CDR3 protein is CAWSVTTARGYTF. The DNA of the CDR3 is TGTGCCTGGAGTGTTACCACGGCGCGCGGCTACACCTTC.

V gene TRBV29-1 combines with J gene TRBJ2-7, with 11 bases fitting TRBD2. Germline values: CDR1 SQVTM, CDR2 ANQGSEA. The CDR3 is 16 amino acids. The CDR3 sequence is CSALGLAEFRSGEQYF. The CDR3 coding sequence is TGCAGTGCTTTGGGACTAGCGGAGTTTAGGAGTGGCGAGCAGTACTTC.

CDR3 DNA sequence: TGTGCCACCAGCAGAGAGTTAGCCTCCAGCTCCTACGAGCAGTACTTC. As protein: CATSRELASSSYEQYF. V gene TRBV15 combines with J gene TRBJ2-7; D is ambiguous. This CDR3 spans 16 amino acids. In germline, CDR1 is LNHNV, CDR2 YYDKDF (reference sequence). Trimming pared 0 bases from V and 0 bases from J, leaving 12 bases between.

Here the CDR3 reads CASSLFGTGDQPQHF. As DNA, the CDR3 is TGCGCCAGCAGCTTGTTTGGGACAGGGGATCAGCCCCAGCATTTT. This sequence joins TRBV5-1 and TRBJ1-5; 10 bases line up with TRBD1. Germline V gives CDR1 SGHRS, CDR2 YFSETQ. The CDR3 totals 15 residues. With 1 base clipped from V and 5 bases from J, the junction kept 3 bases outside the gene matches.

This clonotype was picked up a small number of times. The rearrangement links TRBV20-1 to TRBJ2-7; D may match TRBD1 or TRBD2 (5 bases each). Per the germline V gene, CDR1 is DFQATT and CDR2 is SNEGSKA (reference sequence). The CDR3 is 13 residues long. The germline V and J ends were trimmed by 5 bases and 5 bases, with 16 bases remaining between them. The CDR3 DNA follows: TGCAGTGCTCCGGACAACGGAGGTCACGAGCAGTACTTC. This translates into CSAPDNGGHEQYF.

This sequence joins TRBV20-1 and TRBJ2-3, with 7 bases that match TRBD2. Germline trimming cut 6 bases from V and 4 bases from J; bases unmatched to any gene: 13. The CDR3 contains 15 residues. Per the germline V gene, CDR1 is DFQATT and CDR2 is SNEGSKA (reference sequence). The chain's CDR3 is CSAIVTIGRADTQYF. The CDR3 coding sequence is TGCAGTGCGATAGTCACCATAGGGAGGGCAGATACGCAGTATTTT.

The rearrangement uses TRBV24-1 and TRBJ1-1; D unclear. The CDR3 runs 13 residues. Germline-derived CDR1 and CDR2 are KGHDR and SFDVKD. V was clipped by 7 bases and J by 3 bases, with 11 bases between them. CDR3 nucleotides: TGTGCCACCAGGGACGCAGGCTACACTGAAGCTTTCTTT. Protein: CATRDAGYTEAFF.

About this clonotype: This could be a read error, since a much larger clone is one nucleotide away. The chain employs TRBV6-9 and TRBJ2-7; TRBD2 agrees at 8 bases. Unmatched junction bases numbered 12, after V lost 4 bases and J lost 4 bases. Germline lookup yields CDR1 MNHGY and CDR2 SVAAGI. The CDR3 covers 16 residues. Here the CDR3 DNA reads TGTGCCAGCAGTTCCCCGGCTAGCGGGTGTTTGTACGAGCAGTACTTC. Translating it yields CASSSPASGCLYEQYF.

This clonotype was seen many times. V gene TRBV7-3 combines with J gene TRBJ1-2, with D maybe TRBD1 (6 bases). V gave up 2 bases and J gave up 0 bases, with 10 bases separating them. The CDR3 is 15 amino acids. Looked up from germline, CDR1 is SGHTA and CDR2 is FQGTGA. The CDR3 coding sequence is TGTGCCAGCAGCTTATCGGGACACGCTAACTATGGCTACACCTTC. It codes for CASSLSGHANYGYTF. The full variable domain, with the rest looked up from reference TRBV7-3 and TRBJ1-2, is GAGVSQTPSNKVTEKGKYVELRCDPISGHTALYWYRQSLGQGPEFLIYFQGTGAADDSGLPNDRFFAVRPEGSVSTLKIQRTERGDSAVYLCASSLSGHANYGYTFGSGTRLTVV.

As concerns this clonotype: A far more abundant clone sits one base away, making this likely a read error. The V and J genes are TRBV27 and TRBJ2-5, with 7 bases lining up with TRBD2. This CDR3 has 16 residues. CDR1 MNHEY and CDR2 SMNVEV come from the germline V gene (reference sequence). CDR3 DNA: TGTGCCAGCAGCCGCCCGACTGGGAGGGCCGGGGAGACCCGGTACTTC. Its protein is CASSRPTGRAGETRYF.

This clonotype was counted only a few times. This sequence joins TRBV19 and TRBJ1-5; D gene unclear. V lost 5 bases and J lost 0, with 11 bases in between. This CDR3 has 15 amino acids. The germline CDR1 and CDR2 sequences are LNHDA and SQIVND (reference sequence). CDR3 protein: CASSLLQDSNQPQHF. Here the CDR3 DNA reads TGTGCCAGTAGTCTACTCCAGGATAGCAATCAGCCCCAGCATTTT.

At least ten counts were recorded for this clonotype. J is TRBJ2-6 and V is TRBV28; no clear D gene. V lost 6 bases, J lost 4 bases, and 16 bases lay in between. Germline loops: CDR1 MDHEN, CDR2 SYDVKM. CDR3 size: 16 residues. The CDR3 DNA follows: TGTGCCAGCAGCGAAGAAAGGGCGTCCGGGGCCAACGTCCTGACTTTC. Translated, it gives CASSEERASGANVLTF.

CDR3 amino acids: CASSPTRLAVHEQYF. DNA of the CDR3: TGTGCCAGCAGCCCTACCAGGCTAGCGGTACACGAGCAGTACTTC. The chain is built from TRBV14 and TRBJ2-7; 7 bases are shared with TRBD2. V lost 4 bases, J lost 5 bases, and 11 bases stayed unmatched. The CDR3 spans 15 residues. Germline assignment: CDR1 SGHDN and CDR2 FVKESK.

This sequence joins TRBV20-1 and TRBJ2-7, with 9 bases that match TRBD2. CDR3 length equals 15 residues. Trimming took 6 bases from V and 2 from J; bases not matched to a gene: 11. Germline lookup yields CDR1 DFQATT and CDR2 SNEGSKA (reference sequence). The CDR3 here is CSAPPSLAGPYEQYF. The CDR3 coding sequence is TGCAGTGCCCCTCCGAGTCTAGCGGGACCCTACGAGCAGTACTTC.

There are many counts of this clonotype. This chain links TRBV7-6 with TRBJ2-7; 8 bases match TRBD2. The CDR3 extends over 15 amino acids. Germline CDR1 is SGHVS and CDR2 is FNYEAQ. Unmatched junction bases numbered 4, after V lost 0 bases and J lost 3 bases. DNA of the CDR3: TGTGCCAGCAGCTTAGCTGCGGGAGGATTCTACGAGCAGTACTTC. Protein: CASSLAAGGFYEQYF.

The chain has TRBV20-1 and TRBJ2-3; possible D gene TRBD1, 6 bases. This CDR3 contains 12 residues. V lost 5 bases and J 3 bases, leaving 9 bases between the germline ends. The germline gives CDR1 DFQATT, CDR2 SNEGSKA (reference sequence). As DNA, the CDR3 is TGCAGTGCTCCGACAGGAACAGATACGCAGTATTTT. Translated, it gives CSAPTGTDTQYF.

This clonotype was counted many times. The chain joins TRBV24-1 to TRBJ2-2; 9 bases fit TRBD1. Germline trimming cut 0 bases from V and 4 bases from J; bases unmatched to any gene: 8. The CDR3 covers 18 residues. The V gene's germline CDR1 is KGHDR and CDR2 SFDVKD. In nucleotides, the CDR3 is TGTGCCACCAGTGATTTGTCGCCGGGACAGGGAGGCACCGGGGAGCTGTTTTTT. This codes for CATSDLSPGQGGTGELFF.

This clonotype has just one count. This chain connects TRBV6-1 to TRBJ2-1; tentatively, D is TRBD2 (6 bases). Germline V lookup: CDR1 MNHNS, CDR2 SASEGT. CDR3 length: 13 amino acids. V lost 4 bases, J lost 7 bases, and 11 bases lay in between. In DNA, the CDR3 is TGTGCCAGCAGTGTTACCGGGACTAATGAGCAGTTCTTC. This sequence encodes CASSVTGTNEQFF.

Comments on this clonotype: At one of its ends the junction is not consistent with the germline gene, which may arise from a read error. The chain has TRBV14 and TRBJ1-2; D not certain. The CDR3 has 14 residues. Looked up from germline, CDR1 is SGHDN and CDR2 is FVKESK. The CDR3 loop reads CASSQAMTEYGCTF. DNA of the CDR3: TGTGCCAGCAGCCAAGCAATGACCGAGTATGGCTGCACCTTC. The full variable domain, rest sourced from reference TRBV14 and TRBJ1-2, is EAGVTQFPSHSVIEKGQTVTLRCDPISGHDNLYWYRRVMGKEIKFLLHFVKESKQDESGMPNNRFLAERTGGTYSTLKVQPAELEDSGVYFCASSQAMTEYGCTFGSGTRLTVV.

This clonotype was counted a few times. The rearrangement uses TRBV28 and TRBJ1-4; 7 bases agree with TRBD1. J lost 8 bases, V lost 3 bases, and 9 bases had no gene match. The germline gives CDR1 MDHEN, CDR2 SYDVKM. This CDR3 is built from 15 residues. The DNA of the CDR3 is TGTGCCAGCAGTTTTATGACAGGGAGTCAAGAAAAACTGTTTTTT. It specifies CASSFMTGSQEKLFF. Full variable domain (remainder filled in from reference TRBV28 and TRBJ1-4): DVKVTQSSRYLVKRTGEKVFLECVQDMDHENMFWYRQDPGLGLRLIYFSYDVKMKEKGDIPEGYSVSREKKERFSLILESASTNQTSMYLCASSFMTGSQEKLFFGSGTQLSVL.

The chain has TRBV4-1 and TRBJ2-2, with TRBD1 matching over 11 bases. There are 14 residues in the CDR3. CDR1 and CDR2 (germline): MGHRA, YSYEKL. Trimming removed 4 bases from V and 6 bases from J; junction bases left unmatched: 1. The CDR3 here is CASSPDRGPGELFF. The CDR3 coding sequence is TGCGCCAGCAGCCCGGACAGGGGGCCCGGGGAGCTGTTTTTT.

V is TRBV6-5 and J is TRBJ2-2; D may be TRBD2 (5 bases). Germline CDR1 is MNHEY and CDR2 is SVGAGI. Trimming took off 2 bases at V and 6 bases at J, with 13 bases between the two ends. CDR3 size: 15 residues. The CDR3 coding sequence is TGTGCCAGCAGTTACCCGCTACTAGTTTCCGGGGAGCTGTTTTTT. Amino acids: CASSYPLLVSGELFF.

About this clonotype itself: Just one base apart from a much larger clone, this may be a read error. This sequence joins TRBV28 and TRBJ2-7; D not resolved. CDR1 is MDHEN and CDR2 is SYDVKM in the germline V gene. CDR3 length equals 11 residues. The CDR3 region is CACSSPRMQYF. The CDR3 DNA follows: TGTGCCTGCAGTTCCCCCAGAATGCAGTACTTC.

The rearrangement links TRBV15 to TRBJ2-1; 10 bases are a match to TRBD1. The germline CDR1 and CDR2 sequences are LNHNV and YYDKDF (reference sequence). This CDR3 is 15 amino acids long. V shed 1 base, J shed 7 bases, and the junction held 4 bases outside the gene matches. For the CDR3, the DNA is TGTGCCACCAGCAGAGTCATGGGACAGGGGAATGAGCAGTTCTTC. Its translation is CATSRVMGQGNEQFF.